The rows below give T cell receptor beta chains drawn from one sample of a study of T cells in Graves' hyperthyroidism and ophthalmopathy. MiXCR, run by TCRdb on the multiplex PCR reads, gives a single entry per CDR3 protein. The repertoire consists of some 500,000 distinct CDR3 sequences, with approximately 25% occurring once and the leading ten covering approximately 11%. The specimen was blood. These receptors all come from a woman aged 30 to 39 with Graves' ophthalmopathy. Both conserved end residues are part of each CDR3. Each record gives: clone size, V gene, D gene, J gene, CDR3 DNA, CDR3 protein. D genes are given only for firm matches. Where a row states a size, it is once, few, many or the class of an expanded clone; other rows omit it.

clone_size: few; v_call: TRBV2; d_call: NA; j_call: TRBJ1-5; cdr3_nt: TGTGCCAGCAGCGACTCGAGCAGGGGAGCTTATCAGCCCCAGCATTTT; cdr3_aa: CASSDSSRGAYQPQHF
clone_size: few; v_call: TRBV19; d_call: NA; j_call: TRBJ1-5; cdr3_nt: TGTGCCAGTAGTCCATCTCCGGGCCAGAAAATTAATCAGCCCCAGCATTTT; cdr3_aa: CASSPSPGQKINQPQHF
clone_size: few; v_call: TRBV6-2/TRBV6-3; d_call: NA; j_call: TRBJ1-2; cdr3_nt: TGTGCCAGCAGTTACCCCTCTACGTCGCGGGGGAGGAATGGCTACACCTTC; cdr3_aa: CASSYPSTSRGRNGYTF
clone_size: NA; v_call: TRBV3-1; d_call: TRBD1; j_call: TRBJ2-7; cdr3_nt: TGTGCCAGCAGCCGGGACAGAACCTCCTTCTACGAGCAGTACTTC; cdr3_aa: CASSRDRTSFYEQYF
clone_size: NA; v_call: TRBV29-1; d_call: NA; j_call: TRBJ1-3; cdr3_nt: TGCAGCGCTCGAAGCCCGTTCTCTGGAAACACCATATATTTT; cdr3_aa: CSARSPFSGNTIYF
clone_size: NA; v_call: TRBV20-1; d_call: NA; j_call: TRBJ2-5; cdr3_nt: TGCAGTGCTAAAACGACAGCCACACAAGAGACCCAGTACTTC; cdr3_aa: CSAKTTATQETQYF
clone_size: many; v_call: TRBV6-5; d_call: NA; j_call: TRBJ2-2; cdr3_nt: TGTGCCAGCAGTTACTCAGGGGCTAGCAGGACCGGGGAGCTGTTTTTT; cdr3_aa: CASSYSGASRTGELFF
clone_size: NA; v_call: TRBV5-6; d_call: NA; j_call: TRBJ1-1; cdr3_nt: TGTGCCAGCAGCTTCCTCGAGACCGCGTATGGAGCTTTCTTT; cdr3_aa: CASSFLETAYGAFF
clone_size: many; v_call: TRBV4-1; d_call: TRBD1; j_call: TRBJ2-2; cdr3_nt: TGCGCCAGCAGCCACCGGACAGGGGGCATCACCGGGGAGCTGTTTTTT; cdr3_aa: CASSHRTGGITGELFF
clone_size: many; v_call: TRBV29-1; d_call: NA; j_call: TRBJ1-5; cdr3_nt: TGCAGCGTTGTTCTTCCGGGGGCCGGCAATCAGCCCCAGCATTTT; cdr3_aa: CSVVLPGAGNQPQHF